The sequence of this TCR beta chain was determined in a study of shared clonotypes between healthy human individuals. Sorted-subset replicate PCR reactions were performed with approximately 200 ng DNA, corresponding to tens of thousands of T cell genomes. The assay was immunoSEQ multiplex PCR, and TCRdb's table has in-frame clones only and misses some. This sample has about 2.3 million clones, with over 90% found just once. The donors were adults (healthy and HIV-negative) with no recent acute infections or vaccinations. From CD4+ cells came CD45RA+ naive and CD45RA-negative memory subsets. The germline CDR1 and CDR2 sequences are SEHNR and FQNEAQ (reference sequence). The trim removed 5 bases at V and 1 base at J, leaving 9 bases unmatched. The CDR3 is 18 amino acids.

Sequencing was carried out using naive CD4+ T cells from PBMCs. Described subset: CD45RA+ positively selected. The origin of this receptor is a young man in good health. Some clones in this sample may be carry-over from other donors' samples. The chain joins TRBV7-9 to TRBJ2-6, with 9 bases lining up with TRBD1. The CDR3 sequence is CASSPSGTGLSGANVLTF. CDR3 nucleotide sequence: TGTGCCAGCAGCCCCTCGGGGACAGGGCTTTCTGGGGCCAACGTCCTGACTTTC.